Reported below is one TCR beta chain. Its recognized antigen is unknown. The sample holds no much larger clone one base away, and base qualities are not on file. Using the deep immunoSEQ assay, TCR CDR3 regions were amplified from genomic DNA by multiplex PCR. Extracted genomic DNA from each cell subset was spread evenly across all wells of several immunoSEQ 96-well plates, with each plate serving as a replicate. Each replicate PCR for sorted subsets received around 200 ng genomic DNA, equal to around 32,000 T cell genomes. Purified libraries were quantified with a Qubit 3.0 fluorometer, sized on a Bioanalyzer 2100, and re-quantified with the KAPA Library Quantification kit. Each immunoSEQ 96-well plate was sequenced on its own single-read 150-cycle Illumina NextSeq 550 flow cell. Per the authors' processing: Because the immunoSEQ output held only junctional sequences and lacked quality scores, the filtering could not match the filtering applied to full-length reads. Sequences were annotated with PyIR, a Python wrapper for IgBLAST v1.9, and V/J genes and CDR3 were assigned using IMGT germline references. Any read was removed if the V/J assignment was weak (E-value above 1e-6), the CDR3 was missing, or the read contained stop codons, out-of-frame junctions, or ambiguous translated residues. A V3J clonotype was defined by an identical inferred V gene, J gene, and CDR3 amino acid sequence. Percentage overlap between repertoires was calculated by dividing the number of shared unique clonotypes by the size of the smaller repertoire. Richness of each repertoire was evaluated using RTK rarefaction, the Chao1 estimator, and Recon v2.1 estimates of unobserved clonotypes. OLGA was used to compute generation probabilities for all TCRbeta clonotypes that the gDNA method yielded from a handful of donors. In its TCRdb copy, this immuneACCESS table keeps in-frame sequences only and misses some clones. Where compared with another copy, unresolved V genes explain less than half of these, and the others have no known cause. That table gives V, J and clone size, and the DNA gave D and trimming. This sample gives 650,000 to 750,000 clones in total; about three quarters of them show up just once. The ten largest clones take up under 2% of the sample.

Healthy HIV-negative adults with no recently reported acute infections or vaccinations were included as donors. Only Caucasian adults living in Nashville, Tennessee, USA were represented among the donors. Magnetic negative selection was used to enrich CD4+ T cells, after which naive cells were positively selected on CD45RA and the negative fraction became the memory subset. Blood was collected by leukapheresis, and PBMCs were isolated by Ficoll-Histopaque density gradient centrifugation and then cryopreserved in liquid nitrogen vapor phase. Purity and quantity of every magnetically sorted T cell population were checked by analytical flow cytometry. From each sorted fraction, genomic DNA was isolated and quantified by UV absorbance on a Nanodrop 2000c. The data belong to a study of shared clonotypes between healthy human individuals (dated by TCRdb to 2018 to 2021). A note on the overall study: The cohort comprised a couple of women and three men aged 18 to 49 years. Per donor, three plates each were used for CD4 naive and CD4 memory, two for CD8 naive, and one for CD8 memory. Blood TCR repertoires of five healthy adults were deeply sequenced to estimate repertoire size and the extent of clonotype sharing between individuals. Different laboratories and diverse techniques were used to prepare libraries and sequence TCR repertoires, to increase sequencing depth and limit assay-specific biases. Leukapheresis yielded between about 0.85 and 9 billion PBMCs per donor.

The germline V gene (reference sequence) sets CDR1 to MNHEY and CDR2 to SMNVEV. V trim: 2 bases; J trim: 5 bases; unmatched bases: 8. From cysteine to phenylalanine, the CDR3 is 16 amino acids long. Solely the CDR3 DNA is kept, with 48 bases framed from the first base. Broader findings and caveats from the paper: Because the study included only a small number of donors, the genetic and exposure-history diversity represented was limited. Rarefaction of sorted-subset datasets indicated incomplete sequencing despite the large sequencing depth. About 5% of naive CD4, 3.5% of naive CD8, around 2.3% of memory CD4, and approximately 0.4% of memory CD8 clonotypes were shared across a few donors. Sampling was restricted to blood, and TCR repertoires in tissue are likely to differ from TCR repertoires in blood. Compared with non-shared clonotypes, clonotypes shared by all four sorted-subset donors had higher generation probabilities. Pairwise subsampling led to the expectation that sequencing depth would affect the degree of clonotype sharing among donors. Naive subsets generally had larger estimated clonotype richness than memory subsets did.

The sample consisted of memory CD4+ T cells sorted from blood. What the cell subset or site label conveys for this sample: CD45RA-negative fraction. Here the chain combines TRBV27 and TRBJ2-7, with 11 bases in between that match TRBD2. The clonotype originates from a young woman in good health. The sequence in DNA is TGTGCCAGCAGTTTAATCCCTAGCGGGAGGAGGAACGAGCAGTACTTC. This sequence encodes CASSLIPSGRRNEQYF.